Listed here are 18 T cell receptor beta chains from one sample, sequenced in a study of glioma-infiltrating T cells after dendritic cell vaccination. Generated by immunoSEQ multiplex PCR, the TCRdb table keeps only in-frame clones and is missing some. The sample contains approximately 84,000 clones, 65% to 90% of which appear only once. The sequenced sample was blood, obtained before dendritic cell vaccination. The receptors derive from a human donor with glioblastoma.

The V and J genes are TRBV11-2 and TRBJ2-1; tentatively, D is TRBD1 (5 bases). The CDR3 spans 16 residues. Germline V gene lookup returns CDR1 SGHAT and CDR2 FQNNGV. The V end was cut by 3 bases, the J end by 6 bases, with 18 bases between. This chain's CDR3 is CASSLIKSGWSNEQFF. Written as DNA, the CDR3 is TGTGCCAGCAGCTTGATCAAGTCAGGGTGGTCCAATGAGCAGTTCTTC.

The chain joins TRBV4-1 to TRBJ1-5; 9 nucleotides line up with TRBD1. This CDR3 comprises 16 residues. Germline CDR1 MGHRA, CDR2 YSYEKL. With V trimmed by 4 bases and J by 3 bases, 7 bases remained unmatched. In DNA, the CDR3 is TGCGCCAGCAGCCTGGGACAGGGTTCGTCCAATCAGCCCCAGCATTTT. The encoded protein is CASSLGQGSSNQPQHF.

This rearrangement joins TRBV6-1 to TRBJ1-1, with D perhaps matching TRBD1 (5 bases). The CDR3 spans 14 residues. Between the trimmed V and J ends, which lost 2 bases and 3 bases, there was a span of 10 bases. CDR1 is MNHNS, CDR2 SASEGT, per germline. For the CDR3, the DNA is TGTGCCAGCAGTGAAAGGCAGGGTCACACTGAAGCTTTCTTT. Translating it yields CASSERQGHTEAFF.

The CDR3 region has the DNA TGTGCCAGCAGCCCGACAGTACAATATGGCTACACCTTC. Translated: CASSPTVQYGYTF. V usage is TRBV6-5 and J usage is TRBJ1-2, with D possibly TRBD1 on 5 matching bases. The CDR3 length is 13 residues. From germline, CDR1 is MNHEY and CDR2 SVGAGI. Trimming cost V 6 bases and J 5 bases, with 13 bases left between them.

The rearrangement joins TRBV27 to TRBJ2-7; D is unresolved. The CDR3 covers 14 residues. Germline CDR1 is MNHEY and CDR2 is SMNVEV (reference sequence). Trimming shortened V by 4 bases and J by 4 bases, and 14 bases separated the two germline ends. The CDR3 reads CASSSDSPSYEQYF. DNA for the CDR3: TGTGCCAGCAGTTCCGACTCCCCTAGTTACGAGCAGTACTTC.

The count of this clone is one. This chain links TRBV28 with TRBJ2-7; TRBD1 matches at 8 bases. V shed 4 bases, J shed 5 bases, and the junction held 4 bases outside the gene matches. Per the germline V gene, CDR1 is MDHEN and CDR2 is SYDVKM. The CDR3 contains 13 residues. CDR3 in amino acids: CASSSRQGNEQYF. The CDR3 region has the DNA TGTGCCAGCAGTTCGCGACAGGGGAACGAGCAGTACTTC.

The V and J genes are TRBV29-1 and TRBJ2-7; 9 bases line up with TRBD1. The CDR3 consists of 15 residues. With 5 bases clipped from V and 2 bases from J, the junction kept 10 bases outside the gene matches. Germline CDR1 reads SQVTM; CDR2 reads ANQGSEA. The CDR3 protein is CSVKTGTGNTYEQYF. The DNA of the CDR3 is TGCAGCGTTAAGACCGGGACAGGGAACACCTACGAGCAGTACTTC.

The rearrangement joins TRBV5-1 to TRBJ1-1; D is possibly TRBD1 (5 bases). Trimming left V 0 bases short and J 0 bases short, with 27 bases between. The germline CDR1 and CDR2 sequences are SGHRS and YFSETQ. CDR3 length: 21 amino acids. CDR3 protein: CASSLGLRKTWGPHMNTEAFF. CDR3 DNA sequence: TGCGCCAGCAGCTTGGGACTCAGAAAGACATGGGGCCCCCATATGAACACTGAAGCTTTCTTT.

The V and J genes are TRBV7-7 and TRBJ2-7; 7 nucleotides align to TRBD1. The CDR3 has 15 amino acids. Germline V gene data show CDR1 as SSHAT and CDR2 as FNYEAQ (reference sequence). With 5 bases clipped from V and 3 bases from J, the junction kept 10 bases outside the gene matches. CDR3 DNA: TGTGCCAGCAGCCTGCGACAGGGCGGTGGCTACGAGCAGTACTTC. Protein sequence: CASSLRQGGGYEQYF.

The chain links TRBV27 to TRBJ2-3; the match to TRBD2 covers 9 bases. The CDR3 runs to 15 residues. In germline, CDR1 is MNHEY, CDR2 SMNVEV (reference sequence). V dropped 7 bases and J dropped 10; count of bases not matched to a gene: 15. The CDR3 DNA reads as TGTGCCAGCACCCCCTTGCCTAGCGGGGAGAGGTCGCAGTATTTT. Amino acid sequence: CASTPLPSGERSQYF.

This sequence joins TRBV28 and TRBJ2-7, with 9 bases fitting TRBD1. In germline, CDR1 is MDHEN, CDR2 SYDVKM. There are 15 residues in the CDR3. The trim removed 3 bases at V and 2 bases at J, leaving 5 bases unmatched. CDR3 sequence (DNA): TGTGCCAGCAGTTTCTTCGGGACAGGGACCTACGAGCAGTACTTC. As protein: CASSFFGTGTYEQYF.

This clone was seen a few times. This sequence joins TRBV7-9 and TRBJ1-1; weak D call: TRBD1 (6 bases). The CDR3 is 14 residues long. Trimming took off 3 bases at V and 4 bases at J, with 12 bases between the two ends. Germline CDR1 is SEHNR and CDR2 is FQNEAQ (reference sequence). This CDR3 is CASSFSGVGTEAFF. Here the CDR3 DNA reads TGTGCCAGCAGCTTCTCAGGGGTTGGCACTGAAGCTTTCTTT.

This clone was seen a single time. This chain connects TRBV18 to TRBJ1-6, with D unresolved. Per the germline V gene, CDR1 is KGHSH and CDR2 is LQKENI. Trimming left V 2 bases short and J 8 bases short, with 10 bases between. This CDR3 region has 14 residues. The CDR3 DNA follows: TGTGCCAGCTCACCAATGAGGGAGGATTCACCCCTCCACTTT. As protein: CASSPMREDSPLHF.

This chain joins TRBV30 and TRBJ1-1, with TRBD1 as a possible D gene (6 bases). Germline V lookup: CDR1 GTSNPN, CDR2 SVGIG (reference sequence). V was pared by 3 bases and J by 6 bases, with 14 bases between. The CDR3 is 13 amino acids. In DNA, the CDR3 is TGTGCCTGGAGACGCGGGGGCGGCGCTGAAGCTTTCTTT. It translates to CAWRRGGGAEAFF.

The CDR3 loop is CASSPDRGNYGYTF. The CDR3 nucleotides read TGTGCCAGCAGTCCGGACAGGGGCAACTATGGCTACACCTTC. This chain joins TRBV28 and TRBJ1-2; 9 nucleotides line up with TRBD1. The CDR3 is made up of 14 amino acids. V lost 5 bases and J lost 2; bases outside the gene matches: 3. The germline V gene has CDR1 MDHEN and CDR2 SYDVKM.

J is TRBJ2-7 and V is TRBV6-1; 8 bases align to TRBD2. J was trimmed by 2 bases and V by 4 bases; bases with no gene match: 13. This CDR3 spans 17 amino acids. Germline V gives CDR1 MNHNS, CDR2 SASEGT. The CDR3 reads CASSATLASGRTYEQYF. CDR3 sequence (DNA): TGTGCCAGCAGTGCCACCCTCGCTAGCGGGCGAACCTACGAGCAGTACTTC.

The chain uses TRBV5-1 and TRBJ2-7; the match to TRBD2 covers 10 bases. Germline lookup yields CDR1 SGHRS and CDR2 YFSETQ. V lost 7 bases to trimming and J lost 2 bases; unmatched junction nucleotides: 12. The CDR3 is 16 residues long. CDR3 DNA: TGCGCCAGCGAGCTAGCGGGAGCCTTTTCCCCCTACGAGCAGTACTTC. It yields the protein CASELAGAFSPYEQYF.

CDR3 sequence: CASSIGTGGNQPQHF. CDR3 nucleotide sequence: TGTGCCAGCAGCATCGGGACAGGGGGCAATCAGCCCCAGCATTTT. The V call is TRBV7-8, the J call TRBJ1-5, with 10 nucleotides matching TRBD1. CDR3 length: 15 amino acids. CDR1 is SGHVS and CDR2 is FQNEAQ in the germline V gene. V dropped 5 bases and J dropped 2; count of bases not matched to a gene: 3.